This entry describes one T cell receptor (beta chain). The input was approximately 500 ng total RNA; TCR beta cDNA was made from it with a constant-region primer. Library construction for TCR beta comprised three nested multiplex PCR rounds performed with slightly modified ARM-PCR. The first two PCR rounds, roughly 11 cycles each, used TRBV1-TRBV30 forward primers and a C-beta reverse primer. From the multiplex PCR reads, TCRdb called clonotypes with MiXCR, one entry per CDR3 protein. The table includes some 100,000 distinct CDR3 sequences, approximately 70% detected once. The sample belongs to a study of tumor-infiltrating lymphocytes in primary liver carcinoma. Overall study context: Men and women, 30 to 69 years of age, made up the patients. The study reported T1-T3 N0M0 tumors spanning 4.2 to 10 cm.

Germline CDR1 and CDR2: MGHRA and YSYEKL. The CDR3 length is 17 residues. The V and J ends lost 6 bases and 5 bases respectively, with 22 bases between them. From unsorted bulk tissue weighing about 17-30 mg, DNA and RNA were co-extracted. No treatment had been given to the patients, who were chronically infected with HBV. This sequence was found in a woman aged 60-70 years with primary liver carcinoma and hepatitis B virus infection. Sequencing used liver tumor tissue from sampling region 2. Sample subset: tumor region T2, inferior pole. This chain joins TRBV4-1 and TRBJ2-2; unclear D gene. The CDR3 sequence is CASSQIDMGFPTGELFF. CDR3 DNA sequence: TGCGCCAGCAGTCAAATAGATATGGGATTTCCGACCGGGGAGCTGTTTTTT.